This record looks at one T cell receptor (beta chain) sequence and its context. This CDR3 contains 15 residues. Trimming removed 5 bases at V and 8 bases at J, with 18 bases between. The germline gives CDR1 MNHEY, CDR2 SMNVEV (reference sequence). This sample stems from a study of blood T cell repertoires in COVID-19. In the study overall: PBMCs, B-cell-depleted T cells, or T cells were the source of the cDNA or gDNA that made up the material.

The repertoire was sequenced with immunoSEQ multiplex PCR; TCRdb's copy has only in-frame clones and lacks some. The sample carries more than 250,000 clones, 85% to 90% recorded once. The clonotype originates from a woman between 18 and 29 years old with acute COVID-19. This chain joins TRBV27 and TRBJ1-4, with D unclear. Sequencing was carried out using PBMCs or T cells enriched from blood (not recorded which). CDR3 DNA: TGTGCCAGCAGTCCCCCCGGAGGGCGTGGGGAAAAACTGTTTTTT. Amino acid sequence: CASSPPGGRGEKLFF.